What follows describes a single TCR beta chain. Its antigen is still unknown. The sample holds no much larger clone one base away, and base qualities are not on file. The treatment or condition label of this sample denotes: around 19 received Ad26.COV2.S at low or high dose, single or two shots; 5 received placebo; per-sample allocation not given. Repertoires of vaccine and placebo recipients were sequenced from samples taken on day 63 after the first injection. Between 29 July and 7 August 2020, Cohort 1b enrolled about 27 adults aged 18-55 years at one site in Boston, USA. Ad26.COV2.S consisted of a replication-incompetent adenovirus type 26 vector by which a prefusion-stabilized SARS-CoV-2 spike protein from the original Wuhan strain was expressed. These data originate in a study of Ad26.COV2.S vaccination and SARS-CoV-2 variants (dated by TCRdb to the early 2020s). Regarding the research as a whole: Donors in the vaccine arm were drawn from COV1001, a multicentre, randomized, double-blind, placebo-controlled phase I-IIa trial testing Ad26.COV2.S in healthy adults. The specificity and breadth of SARS-CoV-2-reactive T cell receptors after Ad26.COV2.S vaccination were assessed by TCRbeta repertoire sequencing. Dosing of Ad26.COV2.S was intramuscular, at either 5x10^10 or 1x10^11 viral particles, delivered as one shot or as two shots spaced 56 days apart. A total of 32 samples were included in the TCR-sequenced set, comprising about 20 Ad26.COV2.S vaccine recipients, 5 placebo recipients and 8 SARS-CoV-2 convalescent individuals. Investigators remained blinded to trial group allocation during experiments and outcome assessment. Trial participants were randomized into five groups of five, in which low-dose or high-dose Ad26.COV2.S was given once or twice, or placebo was given on both occasions.

CDR1 and CDR2, looked up from the germline V gene, are SGDLS and YYNGEE. The junction carries 9 bases between V and J, which are trimmed by 3 bases and 2 bases respectively. Including the terminal cysteine and phenylalanine, the CDR3 comprises 14 residues. Of the read, only the CDR3 DNA is kept; its 42 bases are in frame from base 1. Beyond this particular receptor, the publication reports: Spike-specific TCR breadth was higher in Ad26.COV2.S recipients than in placebo recipients (P = 0.0014). The authors noted that total T cell responses may have been underestimated by the TCR breadth and depth analyses. Substantial breadth of spike-specific CD8+ and CD4+ T cell responses was reported after vaccination. Vaccine and placebo recipients had similar non-spike TCR breadth, a finding consistent with the vaccine containing only spike. The study was not powered to compare responses between vaccine doses or regimens.

TCRbeta CDR3 regions were sequenced with the immunoSEQ Assay. After extraction, genomic DNA underwent amplification by bias-controlled multiplex PCR, followed by high-throughput sequencing. Under the source paper's analysis protocol: To quantify the absolute abundance of each unique TCRbeta CDR3 region, sequences were collapsed and filtered. T cell fraction was estimated by normalizing TCRbeta template counts to usable DNA, which was measured by amplifying reference genes present in all nucleated cells. Repertoire TCRs were annotated as SARS-CoV-2-specific by exact matching of V gene, CDR3 amino acid sequence and J gene to a known reactive TCR set. The reference SARS-CoV-2 TCR set was obtained from MIRA and was filtered for enrichment in COVID-19-positive ImmuneCODE repertoires, whereby public or cross-reactive TCRs were removed. Based on the MIRA antigens, annotated TCRs were further analysed at the level of specific ORF or position within ORF. Breadth was defined as the number of annotated unique rearrangements divided by the total number of unique productive rearrangements, and depth was defined as the summed frequency of the annotated unique rearrangements. TCR breadth was compared between groups using two-sided Wilcoxon rank-sum tests. The table was pulled from immuneACCESS by TCRdb, which kept in-frame rearrangements only. Such tables lose some clones; where checked, under half of the loss comes from unresolved V genes, and the rest has no known cause. That table is the source of V, J and clone size, and D and trimming were worked out from the DNA. The sample records about 350,000 clones, about 88% of which are singletons. Approximately 5.9% of the sample comes from the top ten.

The TCR comes from a person aged 18 to 59 who received the Ad26.COV2.S COVID-19 vaccine or a placebo. The sequences come from peripheral blood, collected in a trial of Ad26.COV2.S vaccine versus placebo. This chain joins TRBV9 to TRBJ2-1; no D gene call is confident. The nucleotide sequence reads TGTGCCAGCAGCGGAAACAGTCCCTACAATGAGCAGTTCTTC. This yields the protein CASSGNSPYNEQFF.